This TCR beta chain came from a study of blood T cell repertoires in COVID-19. Sequencing used immunoSEQ multiplex PCR; TCRdb keeps in-frame clones, though not all of them. The repertoire holds under 140,000 clones, with nearly 90% as singletons. Trimming stripped 0 bases from V and 0 bases from J, with 24 bases between. This CDR3 is built from 20 residues. Germline CDR1 SGHTA, CDR2 FQGNSA. The TCR sequence derives from a human donor in a cohort sampled during active COVID-19. The source material was peripheral blood. The chain carries TRBV7-2 and TRBJ2-7; TRBD1 is a possible D gene (6 bases). In DNA form, the CDR3 reads TGTGCCAGCAGCTTAGCGCCGACAGGATACTCCTACTTGGGCTCCTACGAGCAGTACTTC. This encodes CASSLAPTGYSYLGSYEQYF.